The clone carrying this T cell receptor beta chain has at least ten counts. In germline, CDR1 is SGHVS, CDR2 FNYEAQ. The CDR3 sequence is 14 residues long. The ends were cut back, 5 bases at V and 2 bases at J, with 12 bases in the middle. This entry is derived from a study of identical twins. TCRdb ran MiXCR on the 5' RACE reads and lists one entry per CDR3 protein. This sample yields about 570,000 distinct CDR3 sequences, of which 7.5% to 10% are seen a single time; more than 2.5% belongs to the top ten. This sample was also put to use in a study of yellow fever vaccine responses in identical twins.

The chain carries TRBV7-6 and TRBJ1-1, with D maybe TRBD1 (5 bases). Input material: PBMCs. This receptor was taken from a woman in her late teens or twenties in good health. CDR3 loop: CASSPGGVNTEAFF. The CDR3 nucleotides are TGTGCCAGCAGCCCGGGGGGGGTCAACACTGAAGCTTTCTTT.